The source of this T cell receptor (beta chain) is a study of memory CD4+ T cells and cytomegalovirus serostatus. Study-wide points: CMV serostatus prediction reached median AUC around 0.94, or 0.89 with US-trained model. CD4+ memory repertoires contained 67 of 164 reported CMV TCRbeta sequences.

Clones were read by immunoSEQ multiplex PCR, and TCRdb kept only the in-frame ones, dropping some. The sample yields tens of thousands of clones, approximately 71% seen once. About this clone: The antigen is unknown.

The sort gate was single viable CD3+CD4+CD8-CD45RO+ cells for memory CD4+ T cells. The CDR3 spans 19 residues. Looked up from germline, CDR1 is SGHRS and CDR2 is YFSETQ. J was trimmed by 0 bases and V by 0 bases; bases with no gene match: 7. The clonotype comes from an adult in good health and CMV-seronegative. What was sequenced was memory CD4+ T cells from blood. The gene calls are TRBV5-1 and TRBJ2-6; 9 bases line up with TRBD1. The CDR3 DNA is TGCGCCAGCAGCTTGGCCTTCGGGACAGGGCTCTCTGGGGCCAACGTCCTGACTTTC. It yields the protein CASSLAFGTGLSGANVLTF.